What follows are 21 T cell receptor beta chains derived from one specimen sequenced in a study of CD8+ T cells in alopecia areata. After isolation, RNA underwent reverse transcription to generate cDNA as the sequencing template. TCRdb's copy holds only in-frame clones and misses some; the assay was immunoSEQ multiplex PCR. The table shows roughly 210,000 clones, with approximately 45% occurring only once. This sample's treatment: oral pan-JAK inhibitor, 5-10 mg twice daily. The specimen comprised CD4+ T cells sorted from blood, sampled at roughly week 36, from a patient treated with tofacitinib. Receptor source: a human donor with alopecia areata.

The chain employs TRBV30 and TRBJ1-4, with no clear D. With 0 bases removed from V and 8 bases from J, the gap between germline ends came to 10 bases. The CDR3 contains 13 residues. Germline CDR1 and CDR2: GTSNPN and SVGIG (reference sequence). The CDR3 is CAWSVMVYEKLFF. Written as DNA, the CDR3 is TGTGCCTGGAGTGTGATGGTTTACGAAAAACTGTTTTTT.

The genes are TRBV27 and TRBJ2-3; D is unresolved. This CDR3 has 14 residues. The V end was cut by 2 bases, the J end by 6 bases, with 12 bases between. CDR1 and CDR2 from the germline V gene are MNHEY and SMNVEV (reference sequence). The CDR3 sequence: CASSLNRRRDTQYF. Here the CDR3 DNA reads TGTGCCAGCAGTTTAAATCGGCGGCGCGATACGCAGTATTTT.

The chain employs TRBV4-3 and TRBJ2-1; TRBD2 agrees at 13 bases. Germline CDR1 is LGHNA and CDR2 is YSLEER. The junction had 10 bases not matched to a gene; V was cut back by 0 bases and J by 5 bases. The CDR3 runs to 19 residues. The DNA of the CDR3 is TGCGCCAGCAGCCAAGATTTGGCCCGGACTAGCGGGAGCCACAATGAGCAGTTCTTC. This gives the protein CASSQDLARTSGSHNEQFF.

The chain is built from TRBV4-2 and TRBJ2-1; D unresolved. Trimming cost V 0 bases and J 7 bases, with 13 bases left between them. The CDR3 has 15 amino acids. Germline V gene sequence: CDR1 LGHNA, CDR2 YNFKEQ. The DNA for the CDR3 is TGTGCCAGCAGCCAAGAGGGATTGGGTGGAAATGAGCAGTTCTTC. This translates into CASSQEGLGGNEQFF.

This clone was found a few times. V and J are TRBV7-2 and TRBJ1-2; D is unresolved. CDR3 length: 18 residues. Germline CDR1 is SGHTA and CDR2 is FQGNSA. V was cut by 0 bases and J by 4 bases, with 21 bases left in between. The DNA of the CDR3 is TGTGCCAGCAGCTTAGCCACCGTGGAGCCGTTCAGGCTCTATGGCTACACCTTC. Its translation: CASSLATVEPFRLYGYTF.

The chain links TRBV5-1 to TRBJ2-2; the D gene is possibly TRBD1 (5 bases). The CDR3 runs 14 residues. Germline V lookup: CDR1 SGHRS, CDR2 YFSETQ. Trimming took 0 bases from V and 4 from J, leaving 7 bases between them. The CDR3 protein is CASSLEGVTGELFF. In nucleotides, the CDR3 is TGCGCCAGCAGCTTGGAAGGGGTCACCGGGGAGCTGTTTTTT.

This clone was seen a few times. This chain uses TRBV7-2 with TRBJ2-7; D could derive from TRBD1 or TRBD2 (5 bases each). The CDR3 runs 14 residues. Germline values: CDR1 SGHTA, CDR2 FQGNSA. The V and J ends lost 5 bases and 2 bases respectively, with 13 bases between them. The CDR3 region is CASSLGTATYEQYF. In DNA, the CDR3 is TGTGCCAGCAGCCTGGGGACGGCAACCTACGAGCAGTACTTC.

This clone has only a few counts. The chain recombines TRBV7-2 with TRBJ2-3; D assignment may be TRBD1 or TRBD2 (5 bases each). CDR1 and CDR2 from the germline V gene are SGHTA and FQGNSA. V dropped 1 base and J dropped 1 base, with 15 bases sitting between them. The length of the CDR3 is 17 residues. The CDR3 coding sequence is TGTGCCAGCAGCTTAGGGGCCCGGGGCGGGCGCACAGATACGCAGTATTTT. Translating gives CASSLGARGGRTDTQYF.

The DNA of the CDR3 is TGTGCCAGCAGCTCCCTCCGTAGCGGGGGCCGCTCTGGGGCCAACGTCCTGACTTTC. Protein product: CASSSLRSGGRSGANVLTF. V is TRBV11-2 and J is TRBJ2-6, with 9 bases that match TRBD2. Germline CDR1 and CDR2: SGHAT and FQNNGV. The CDR3 length is 19 residues. The V and J ends lost 4 bases and 0 bases, in that order; junction bases with no gene match: 10.

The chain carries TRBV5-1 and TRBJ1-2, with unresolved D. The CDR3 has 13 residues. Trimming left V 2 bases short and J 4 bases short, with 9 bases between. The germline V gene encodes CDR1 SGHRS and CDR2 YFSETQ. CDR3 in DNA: TGCGCCAGCAGCTTAGTGGGTTTCTATGGCTACACCTTC. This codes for CASSLVGFYGYTF.

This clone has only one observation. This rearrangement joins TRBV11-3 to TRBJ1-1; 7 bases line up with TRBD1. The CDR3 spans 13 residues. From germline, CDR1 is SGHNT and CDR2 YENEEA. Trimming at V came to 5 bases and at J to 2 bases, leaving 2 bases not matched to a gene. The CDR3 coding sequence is TGTGCCAGCAGCCGACAGGGAAACACTGAAGCTTTCTTT. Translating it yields CASSRQGNTEAFF.

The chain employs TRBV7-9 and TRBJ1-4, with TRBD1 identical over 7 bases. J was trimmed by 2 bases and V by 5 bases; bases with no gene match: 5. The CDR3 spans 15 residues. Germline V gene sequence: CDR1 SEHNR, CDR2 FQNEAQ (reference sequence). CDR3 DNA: TGTGCCAGCAGCCCTTCGACAGGGACTAATGAAAAACTGTTTTTT. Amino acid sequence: CASSPSTGTNEKLFF.

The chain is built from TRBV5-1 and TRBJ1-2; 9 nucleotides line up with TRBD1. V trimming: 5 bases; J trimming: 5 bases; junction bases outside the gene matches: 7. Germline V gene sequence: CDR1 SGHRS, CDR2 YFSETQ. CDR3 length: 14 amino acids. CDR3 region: CASSKGQGTYGYTF. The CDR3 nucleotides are TGCGCCAGCAGTAAGGGACAGGGAACTTATGGCTACACCTTC. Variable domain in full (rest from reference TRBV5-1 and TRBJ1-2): KAGVTQTPRYLIKTRGQQVTLSCSPISGHRSVSWYQQTPGQGLQFLFEYFSETQRNKGNFPGRFSGRQFSNSRSEMNVSTLELGDSALYLCASSKGQGTYGYTFGSGTRLTVV.

The CDR3 is CASSQVGTRTDTQYF. The CDR3 coding sequence is TGCGCCAGCAGCCAAGTGGGGACCCGCACAGATACGCAGTATTTT. The genes are TRBV4-1 and TRBJ2-3, with D perhaps assigned TRBD1 or TRBD2 (5 bases each). Germline V gives CDR1 MGHRA, CDR2 YSYEKL. Trimming removed 1 base from V and 1 base from J, with 9 bases in between. The CDR3 contains 15 residues.

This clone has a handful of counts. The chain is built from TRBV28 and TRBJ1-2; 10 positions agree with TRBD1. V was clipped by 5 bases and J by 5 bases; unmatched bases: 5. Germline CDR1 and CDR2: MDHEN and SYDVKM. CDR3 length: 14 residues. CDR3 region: CASSPPGQGYGYTF. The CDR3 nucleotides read TGTGCCAGCAGTCCGCCGGGACAGGGGTATGGCTACACCTTC.

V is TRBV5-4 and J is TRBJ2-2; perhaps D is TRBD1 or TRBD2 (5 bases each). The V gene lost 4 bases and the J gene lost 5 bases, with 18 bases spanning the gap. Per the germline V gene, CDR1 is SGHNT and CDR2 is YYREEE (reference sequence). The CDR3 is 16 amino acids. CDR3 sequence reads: CASSTGLTINTGELFF. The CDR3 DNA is TGTGCCAGCAGCACAGGACTCACGATTAATACCGGGGAGCTGTTTTTT.

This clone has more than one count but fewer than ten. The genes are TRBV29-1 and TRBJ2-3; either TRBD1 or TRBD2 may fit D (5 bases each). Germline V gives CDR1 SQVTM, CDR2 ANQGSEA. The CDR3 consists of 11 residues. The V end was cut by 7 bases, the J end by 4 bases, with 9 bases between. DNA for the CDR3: TGCAGCGGGGGGTCCCCAGATACGCAGTATTTT. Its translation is CSGGSPDTQYF.

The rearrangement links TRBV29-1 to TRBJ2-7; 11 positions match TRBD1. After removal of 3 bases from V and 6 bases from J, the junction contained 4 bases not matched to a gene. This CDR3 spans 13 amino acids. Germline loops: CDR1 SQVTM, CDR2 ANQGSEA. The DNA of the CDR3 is TGCAGCGTTGAGGGACAGGGGGGGATCGAGCAGTACTTC. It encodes CSVEGQGGIEQYF.

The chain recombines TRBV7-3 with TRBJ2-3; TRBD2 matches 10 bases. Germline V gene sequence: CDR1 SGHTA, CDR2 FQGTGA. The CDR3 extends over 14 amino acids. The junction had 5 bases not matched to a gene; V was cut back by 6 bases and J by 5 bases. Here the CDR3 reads CASSWASGRDTQYF. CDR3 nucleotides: TGTGCCAGCAGTTGGGCTAGCGGGAGAGATACGCAGTATTTT.

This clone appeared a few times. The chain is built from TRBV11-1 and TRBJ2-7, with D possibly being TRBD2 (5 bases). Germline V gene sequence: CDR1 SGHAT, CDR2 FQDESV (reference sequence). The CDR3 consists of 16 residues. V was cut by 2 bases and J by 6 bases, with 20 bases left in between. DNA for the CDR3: TGTGCCAGCAGCTTATCAGGCGGGCGGTCGATCGCCGAGCAGTACTTC. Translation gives CASSLSGGRSIAEQYF.

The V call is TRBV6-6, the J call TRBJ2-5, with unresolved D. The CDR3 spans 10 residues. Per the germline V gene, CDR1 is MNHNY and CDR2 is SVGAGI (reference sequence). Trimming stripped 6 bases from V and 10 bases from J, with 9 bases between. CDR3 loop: CASSKPGQYF. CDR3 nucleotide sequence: TGTGCCAGCAGCAAACCGGGCCAGTACTTC.